Listed here is a single T cell receptor beta chain. Recruitment covered under 25 US areas and drew participants whose ages spanned roughly 18 to 100 years. Clinical histories supplied by participants themselves formed the basis of cohort assignment. This record comes from a study of blood T cell repertoires in COVID-19. As for the study in general: Researchers got acute and convalescent COVID-19 samples from the United States, Italy and Spain.

CDR1 is SGHTA and CDR2 is FQGNSA in the germline V gene. V gave up 0 bases and J gave up 0 bases, with 9 bases separating them. CDR3 size: 15 residues. Assay used: immunoSEQ multiplex PCR; TCRdb lists only in-frame clones, some missing. This sample yields more than 400,000 clones, of which roughly nine tenths are seen a single time; about 0.75% belongs to the top ten. This TCR came from a woman aged 18-29 years who had recovered from COVID-19. This rearrangement joins TRBV7-2 to TRBJ2-7; the D gene is possibly TRBD2 (6 bases). The specimen sequenced was PBMCs or T cells enriched from blood (not recorded which). The chain's CDR3 is CASSLAGTASYEQYF. In DNA, the CDR3 is TGTGCCAGCAGCTTAGCCGGGACTGCCTCCTACGAGCAGTACTTC.